This is a list of T cell receptor beta chains from one sample in a study of cytomegalovirus exposure and HLA in healthy donors. TCRdb's table, derived via immunoSEQ multiplex PCR, lists solely in-frame clones and lacks some. Here the sample spans 60,000 to 80,000 clones, about 93% being singletons. Input material: PBMCs. These receptors were obtained from a young woman in good health and CMV-seropositive. Each CDR3 is given with its conserved first and last residue. A D gene is named only where the DNA matches it firmly. The listing skips clone size in some rows; elsewhere it reads once, few, many or a size class.

CDR3 | DNA | size | J | V | D
CASSSLAGYTDTQYF | TGCGCCAGCAGCTCCCTAGCGGGGTACACAGATACGCAGTATTTT | - | TRBJ2-3 | TRBV5-1 | TRBD2
CASREGGSEQYF | TGTGCCAGCAGGGAGGGTGGCTCCGAGCAGTACTTC | - | TRBJ2-7 | TRBV6-5 | -
CASSLSGGAGSPLHF | TGTGCCAGCAGTTTATCAGGGGGCGCGGGTTCACCCCTCCACTTT | - | TRBJ1-6 | TRBV27 | TRBD1
CATKENGTPNTEAFF | TGTGCCACCAAGGAAAACGGGACACCGAACACTGAAGCTTTCTTT | - | TRBJ1-1 | TRBV15 | -
CASSLEQGNFGYTF | TGCGCCAGCAGCTTGGAACAGGGTAACTTTGGCTACACCTTC | - | TRBJ1-2 | TRBV5-1 | -
CASTRAGGSSYEQYF | TGTGCCAGCACCCGAGCGGGAGGGAGCTCCTACGAGCAGTACTTC | once | TRBJ2-7 | TRBV7-2 | TRBD2
CSALFGGLAGETYEQYF | TGCAGCGCCCTCTTTGGGGGACTAGCGGGAGAGACCTACGAGCAGTACTTC | once | TRBJ2-7 | TRBV29-1 | TRBD2
CASSLQGVRNQPQHF | TGTGCCAGCAGCCTACAGGGGGTTCGCAATCAGCCCCAGCATTTT | - | TRBJ1-5 | TRBV11-2 | TRBD1
CASSSWDSTYQEETQYF | TGTGCCAGCAGCTCCTGGGACAGTACCTATCAGGAAGAGACCCAGTACTTC | - | TRBJ2-5 | TRBV7-9 | TRBD1
CASSLGLGLSYEQYF | TGTGCCAGCAGCTTGGGGCTCGGACTCTCCTACGAGCAGTACTTC | - | TRBJ2-7 | TRBV5-6 | -
CASSLAGGRGFYEQYF | TGTGCCAGCAGCTTGGCGGGGGGTCGGGGGTTCTACGAGCAGTACTTC | - | TRBJ2-7 | TRBV5-6 | TRBD2
CASSAPSRTYNEQFF | TGTGCCAGCAGTGCGCCTAGCAGGACCTACAATGAGCAGTTCTTC | - | TRBJ2-1 | TRBV2 | -
CSAETGYEQYF | TGCAGTGCTGAGACAGGGTACGAGCAGTACTTC | - | TRBJ2-7 | TRBV20-1 | TRBD1
CASSEAGSDNEQFF | TGTGCCAGCAGCGAAGCGGGTTCTGACAATGAGCAGTTCTTC | - | TRBJ2-1 | TRBV7-3 | -
CASSRSDRGQKTQYF | TGTGCCAGCAGTCGCTCGGACAGGGGGCAGAAGACCCAGTACTTC | - | TRBJ2-5 | TRBV28 | TRBD1
CASSPDSPSYNSPLHF | TGTGCCAGCTCACCGGACAGCCCCTCCTATAATTCACCCCTCCACTTT | - | TRBJ1-6 | TRBV18 | -
CASSYIKPVSGANVLTF | TGTGCCAGCAGTTACATCAAACCAGTCTCTGGGGCCAACGTCCTGACTTTC | - | TRBJ2-6 | TRBV13 | -
CASSPGQVHNEKLFF | TGTGCCAGCAGTCCAGGACAGGTCCATAATGAAAAACTGTTTTTT | - | TRBJ1-4 | TRBV27 | TRBD1
CASSSAGTGTYEQYF | TGTGCCAGCAGTTCCGCCGGGACAGGAACCTACGAGCAGTACTTC | - | TRBJ2-7 | TRBV28 | TRBD1
CASSEQGAAAEAFF | TGTGCCAGCAGTGAACAGGGGGCGGCAGCTGAAGCTTTCTTT | - | TRBJ1-1 | TRBV6-5 | TRBD1
CASSQDRWRTYNEQFF | TGTGCCAGCAGCCAAGATAGGTGGCGGACCTACAATGAGCAGTTCTTC | - | TRBJ2-1 | TRBV14 | -
CSFHWGVRAEAFF | TGCAGCTTCCACTGGGGGGTTCGCGCTGAAGCTTTCTTT | - | TRBJ1-1 | TRBV29-1 | -
CASSLETGDEAFF | TGTGCCAGCAGCTTAGAGACAGGGGATGAAGCTTTCTTT | - | TRBJ1-1 | TRBV7-3 | TRBD1
CASSLPPEADYGYTF | TGTGCCAGCAGCTTGCCCCCGGAGGCCGACTATGGCTACACCTTC | - | TRBJ1-2 | TRBV5-6 | -
CASSESSDTQYF | TGTGCCAGCAGTGAATCGTCAGATACGCAGTATTTT | - | TRBJ2-3 | TRBV2 | -
CASSLASGPDSPLHF | TGTGCCAGCAGCTTGGCTTCAGGTCCCGATTCACCCCTCCACTTT | - | TRBJ1-6 | TRBV5-6 | -
CASSLVVGQQYEQYF | TGCGCCAGCAGCTTGGTAGTGGGGCAACAGTACGAGCAGTACTTC | - | TRBJ2-7 | TRBV5-1 | -
CSAGQGKKSFF | TGCAGTGCAGGACAGGGTAAGAAGTCTTTCTTT | - | TRBJ1-1 | TRBV20-1 | TRBD1
CASSLGTGGKQFF | TGCGCCAGCAGCTTGGGGACAGGGGGCAAGCAGTTCTTC | - | TRBJ2-1 | TRBV5-1 | TRBD1
CASSRQGNEQFF | TGTGCCAGCAGCCGACAGGGGAATGAGCAGTTCTTC | - | TRBJ2-1 | TRBV7-6 | TRBD1
CASSIRGTDEQYF | TGTGCCAGTAGTATTAGGGGGACCGACGAGCAGTACTTC | - | TRBJ2-7 | TRBV19 | -
CASSLGQNNEQFF | TGTGCCAGCAGCTTAGGCCAGAACAATGAGCAGTTCTTC | - | TRBJ2-1 | TRBV7-8 | -
CASSVRNRSEQGVDGYTF | TGTGCCAGCAGCGTACGGAACCGAAGCGAACAGGGGGTGGATGGCTACACCTTC | - | TRBJ1-2 | TRBV9 | TRBD1
CASSPLYRGYEQYF | TGTGCCAGCAGCCCCCTGTACAGGGGATACGAGCAGTACTTC | once | TRBJ2-7 | TRBV9 | TRBD1